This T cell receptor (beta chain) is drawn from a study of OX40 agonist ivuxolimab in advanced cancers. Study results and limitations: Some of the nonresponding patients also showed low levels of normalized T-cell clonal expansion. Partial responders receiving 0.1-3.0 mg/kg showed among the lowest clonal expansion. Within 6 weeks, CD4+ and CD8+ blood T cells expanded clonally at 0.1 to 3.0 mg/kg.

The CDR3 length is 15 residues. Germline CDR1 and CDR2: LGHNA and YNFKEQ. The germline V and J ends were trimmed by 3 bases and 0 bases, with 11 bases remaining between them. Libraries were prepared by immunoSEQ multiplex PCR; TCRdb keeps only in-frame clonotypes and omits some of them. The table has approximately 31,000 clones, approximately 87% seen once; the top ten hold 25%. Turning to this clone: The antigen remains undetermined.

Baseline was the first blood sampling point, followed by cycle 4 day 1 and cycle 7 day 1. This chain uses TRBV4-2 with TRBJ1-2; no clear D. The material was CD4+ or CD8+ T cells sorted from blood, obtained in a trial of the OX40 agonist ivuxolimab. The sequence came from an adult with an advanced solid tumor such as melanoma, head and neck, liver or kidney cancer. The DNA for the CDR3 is TGTGCCAGCAGCCACAACGGCGGTACTAACTATGGCTACACCTTC. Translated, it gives CASSHNGGTNYGYTF.